This TCR beta chain was identified during a study of blood T cell repertoires in COVID-19. Across the whole study: Samples taken during acute and convalescent COVID-19 were collected in the United States, Italy and Spain. The cDNA or gDNA used as material had been derived from T cells, B-cell-depleted T cells, or PBMCs.

Original analysis: Nucleated cell counts were estimated from reference gene primer amplification. Clones were sequenced by immunoSEQ multiplex PCR, and TCRdb holds only the in-frame ones, with some missing. D and trimming come from the DNA, and the V and J calls and clone size come from that table. The data contain roughly 200,000 clones, around 80% of them seen just once; the ten biggest clones take up approximately 3%. Germline lookup yields CDR1 MNHEY and CDR2 SVGEGT. V lost 5 bases to trimming and J lost 2 bases; unmatched junction nucleotides: 6. There are 17 residues in the CDR3. This receptor was identified in a woman of 80 years or more with active or convalescent COVID-19. V and J are TRBV6-2 or TRBV6-3 and TRBJ2-3, with 14 bases identical to TRBD2. The sample consisted of peripheral blood. CDR3 loop: CASSRLAGGPSTDTQYF. Written as DNA, the CDR3 is TGTGCCAGCAGTAGACTAGCGGGGGGGCCTTCCACAGATACGCAGTATTTT.